This T cell receptor beta chain was sequenced for a study of T cells in Graves' hyperthyroidism and ophthalmopathy (dated by TCRdb to between 2018 and 2021). For context, the study as a whole: A discovery cohort of roughly 100 patients, approximately 45 with Graves' ophthalmopathy and approximately 60 with stable Graves' hyperthyroidism, was used to find distinguishing TCR V-J signatures. Prospective prediction of ophthalmopathy was tested in an independent validation cohort of 18 to 20 hyperthyroidism patients and some 17 patients who later progressed to ophthalmopathy. The study also compared thyroid tissue and blood T-cell repertoires from over 5 Graves' hyperthyroidism patients. After sampling, hyperthyroidism patients received methimazole starting at 30 mg daily, and ophthalmopathy patients received high-dose intravenous methylprednisolone. The paper describes TCR Vbeta CDR3 sequencing of around 130 peripheral blood samples, made up of 40 to 45 ophthalmopathy patients, 70 to 75 hyperthyroidism patients and about 17 progressor patients. The 90 or so discovery patients were randomly split 7:3 into training and test sets. The paper's findings and limits, for the study overall: In validation, progression to ophthalmopathy was predicted by the model with about 70% sensitivity and around 76% specificity, a median of approximately 7.1 months before onset. Sample size was not statistically predetermined, and investigators were not blinded to group allocation. Blood samples also contained most of the expanded thyroid clonotypes (frequency above 0.001), which suggests that blood repertoires may reflect thyroid immune responses. In cross-validation, a model built on a 13 V-J signature told ophthalmopathy apart from stable hyperthyroidism with 85% to 90% sensitivity and roughly 83% specificity, and in testing the same model reached 80%/75%.

As regards this clonotype: Its antigen is unknown. Relative to the germline gene, one junction end is altered; a read error may explain this.

The TCR beta CDR3 regions were amplified from the RNA transcripts. A first-round RT-PCR of the TCR CDR3 used the HTBI primer set with the Qiagen OneStep RT-PCR kit. The libraries were constructed in a second round of multiplex PCR and then size-selected and purified. Paired-end sequencing of the libraries was performed with 100 bp reads on an Illumina HiSeq2000. In the original analysis: SOAPnuke was used to process the raw data, with reads discarded if the reads contained adapters or uncalled bases, had a mean Phred below 15, or lacked an exact constant-primer or identifier match. COPE v1.2.5 was used to merge the high-quality paired reads, and each unique nucleotide sequence was defined as a clonotype. MiTCR v1.1 was used to align clonotypes to the IMGT TRBV, TRBD and TRBJ reference segments. The analysis included only V-J combinations with a frequency above 0.0001, which together covered 98% to 99.2% of the repertoires. The TCS score was defined as the ratio of F50 (clonal expansion) to E x V (chaos), calculated using BLOSUM62-based TCRdist between CDR3 peptides within each V-J. Welch's t-statistics and random forest reduced fewer than 600 V-J features to about 13, which were used in a naive Bayes classifier (R e1071). Thyroid-blood repertoire similarity was quantified with the Morisita-Horn index. TCRdb applied fastp at Q25 and MiXCR to the public reads, then kept only in-frame beta chains. Rows with a matching CDR3 protein are joined into one entry that keeps the most common DNA and genes. Here the V and J calls rest on TCRdb's processing, not on the authors' analysis. The sample table lists around 580,000 distinct CDR3 sequences, about half of them with a count of one. Of the sample, more than 7% is held by the ten largest clones.

There are 16 amino acids in the CDR3, from cysteine to phenylalanine inclusive. CDR3 DNA only is kept here, 48 bases in frame from base 1. The germline V gene encodes CDR1 MGHRA and CDR2 YSYEKL. Stable Graves' hyperthyroidism was defined as no progression to ophthalmopathy during 18 months of follow-up. Hyperthyroidism patients were newly diagnosed, had a disease duration of under 2 months, and were aged 18 to 65 years. Any patient with an uncontrolled infection, another autoimmune disease, pregnancy or lactation was excluded. Diagnoses relied on clinical symptoms, serum thyroxine and TRAb, thyroid ultrasound and orbital computed tomography. Total RNA was extracted with Trizol reagent, and quality was checked on an Agilent 2100 Bioanalyzer.

Rearrangement joined TRBV4-1 to TRBJ2-5, with 8 middle bases fitting TRBD1. The origin of this receptor is a woman younger than 30 with Graves' hyperthyroidism. The sample comprised peripheral blood or thyroid tissue (not recorded which). Read as DNA, the sequence is TGTGCCAGCAGCCAAGGGGTACAGGGGGTTGCCGAGACCCAGTACTTC. Its coded protein is CASSQGVQGVAETQYF.